Shown below are 26 T cell receptor beta chains from a single sample sequenced in a study of blood T cell repertoires in COVID-19. TCRdb's table, derived via immunoSEQ multiplex PCR, lists solely in-frame clones and lacks some. The table lists about 500,000 clones, roughly 87% of them singletons. Material for sequencing was PBMCs or T cells enriched from blood (not recorded which). The receptors were gathered from a woman aged 18-35 years who had recovered from COVID-19.

The chain is built from TRBV7-9 and TRBJ2-5; TRBD1 matches 8 bases. The CDR3 contains 14 residues. V trimming: 5 bases; J trimming: 2 bases; junction bases outside the gene matches: 4. Looked up from germline, CDR1 is SEHNR and CDR2 is FQNEAQ (reference sequence). The CDR3 protein is CASSIRTGQETQYF. Here the CDR3 DNA reads TGTGCCAGCAGCATTAGGACAGGGCAAGAGACCCAGTACTTC.

This chain connects TRBV28 to TRBJ1-1; D not resolved. This CDR3 region has 12 residues. Germline V gene lookup returns CDR1 MDHEN and CDR2 SYDVKM. The V end lost 6 bases, the J end lost 5 bases, and 10 bases lay between the germline ends. The CDR3: CASSITITEAFF. The CDR3 DNA sequence: TGTGCCAGCAGCATAACTATTACTGAAGCTTTCTTT.

V gene TRBV5-5 combines with J gene TRBJ2-5; 9 bases map to TRBD1. CDR1 and CDR2 from the germline V gene are SGHKS and YYEKEE (reference sequence). The CDR3 is 14 residues long. The V segment lost 4 bases and the J segment 5 bases; nucleotides outside the gene matches: 6. CDR3 region: CASSPTGGGETQYF. CDR3 DNA: TGTGCCAGCAGCCCCACAGGGGGCGGGGAGACCCAGTACTTC. Complete variable domain (other parts from reference TRBV5-5 and TRBJ2-5): DAGVTQSPTHLIKTRGQQVTLRCSPISGHKSVSWYQQVLGQGPQFIFQYYEKEERGRGNFPDRFSARQFPNYSSELNVNALLLGDSALYLCASSPTGGGETQYFGPGTRLLVL.

There are a few counts of this clone. The chain combines TRBV6-5 with TRBJ1-1; 8 nucleotides match TRBD1. The CDR3 contains 13 residues. Germline V gene data show CDR1 as MNHEY and CDR2 as SVGAGI. With 8 bases clipped from V and 4 bases from J, the junction kept 6 bases outside the gene matches. The CDR3 here is CASRGQALTEAFF. The CDR3 DNA reads as TGTGCCAGCCGGGGACAGGCACTCACTGAAGCTTTCTTT.

V usage is TRBV7-2 and J usage is TRBJ2-5; TRBD2 is a possible D gene (6 bases). The germline CDR1 and CDR2 sequences are SGHTA and FQGNSA. Trimming stripped 5 bases from V and 1 base from J, with 11 bases between. This CDR3 is built from 14 residues. The CDR3 reads CASSPRDFQETQYF. CDR3 DNA: TGTGCCAGCAGCCCGAGGGACTTCCAAGAGACCCAGTACTTC.

This chain uses TRBV30 with TRBJ1-1, with a possible D match to TRBD1 (6 bases). V dropped 5 bases and J dropped 0 bases, with 10 bases sitting between them. CDR1 and CDR2 (germline): GTSNPN, SVGIG (reference sequence). The CDR3 runs 13 residues. The CDR3, as DNA: TGTGCCTGGGACGGACAGCTGAACACTGAAGCTTTCTTT. It translates to CAWDGQLNTEAFF.

This clone was counted once. This chain uses TRBV6-5 with TRBJ1-2, with D perhaps TRBD1 (5 bases). CDR3 size: 12 residues. Deletions cut 7 bases from V and 5 bases from J, with 11 bases between. Germline V lookup: CDR1 MNHEY, CDR2 SVGAGI. The CDR3 DNA reads as TGTGCCAGCACTCCTCGGGGGTATGGCTACACCTTC. It is translated as CASTPRGYGYTF.

The rearrangement links TRBV6-5 to TRBJ1-6, with unresolved D. The germline CDR1 and CDR2 sequences are MNHEY and SVGAGI. The ends were cut back, 0 bases at V and 8 bases at J, with 11 bases in the middle. This CDR3 comprises 15 residues. CDR3 region: CASSYSRSSDSPLHF. The CDR3 region has the DNA TGTGCCAGCAGTTACTCGAGGAGTTCGGATTCACCCCTCCACTTT.

The chain recombines TRBV7-2 with TRBJ2-7; TRBD2 is a possible D gene (5 bases). Germline values: CDR1 SGHTA, CDR2 FQGNSA. V lost 5 bases, J lost 1 base, and 12 bases lay in between. The CDR3 length is 14 residues. The CDR3 bases are TGTGCCAGCAGCGCCGACTATGAATCCTACGAGCAGTACTTC. It specifies CASSADYESYEQYF.

This clone has more than one count but fewer than ten. This sequence joins TRBV12-3 or TRBV12-4 and TRBJ2-1, with a possible D match to TRBD1 (6 bases). With 7 bases removed from V and 11 bases from J, the gap between germline ends came to 15 bases. This CDR3 has 12 residues. CDR3 residues: CASTPRGGKQFF. The DNA of the CDR3 is TGTGCCAGCACTCCCCGAGGGGGAAAGCAGTTCTTC.

The chain has TRBV19 and TRBJ1-1; D may be TRBD1 (5 bases). The CDR3 is 13 residues long. V dropped 3 bases and J dropped 7 bases, with 12 bases sitting between them. The V gene's germline CDR1 is LNHDA and CDR2 SQIVND (reference sequence). The CDR3 DNA is TGTGCCAGTAGTATTTTAACAGGCCATGAAGCTTTCTTT. Its translation: CASSILTGHEAFF.

The chain has TRBV2 and TRBJ2-1, with TRBD2 matching 10 bases. Per the germline V gene, CDR1 is SNHLY and CDR2 is FYNNEI. V lost 6 bases, J lost 7 bases, and 6 bases stayed unmatched. There are 14 residues in the CDR3. The CDR3 coding sequence is TGTGCCAGCAGATCTAGCGGGGGTCCAAATGAGCAGTTCTTC. Its protein is CASRSSGGPNEQFF.

The chain joins TRBV3-1 (or the pseudogene TRBV3-2) to TRBJ1-2; 7 bases line up with TRBD1. Trimming at V came to 4 bases and at J to 4 bases, leaving 6 bases not matched to a gene. CDR3 length equals 14 residues. CDR1 and CDR2 (germline): LGHDT, YNNKEL (reference sequence). The CDR3 sequence: CASSLSGTAYGYTF. The CDR3 DNA sequence: TGTGCCAGCAGCCTCTCCGGGACAGCCTATGGCTACACCTTC.

The rearrangement joins TRBV7-9 to TRBJ1-1, with D possibly being TRBD1 (5 bases). Germline V gene data show CDR1 as SEHNR and CDR2 as FQNEAQ (reference sequence). This CDR3 comprises 16 residues. V lost 4 bases to trimming and J lost 6 bases, with 21 bases between them. CDR3 protein: CASSSRGGGDSAEAFF. CDR3 in DNA: TGTGCCAGCAGCTCTAGGGGTGGTGGGGATTCGGCTGAAGCTTTCTTT.

The chain recombines TRBV7-9 with TRBJ1-1; TRBD1 matches at 7 bases. The CDR3 covers 15 residues. Germline V gives CDR1 SEHNR, CDR2 FQNEAQ (reference sequence). The ends lost 5 bases at V and 3 bases at J; junction bases unmatched: 9. DNA for the CDR3: TGTGCCAGCAGCCAAGGACAGGTCAGGGACACTGAAGCTTTCTTT. It specifies CASSQGQVRDTEAFF. Complete variable domain (other parts from reference TRBV7-9 and TRBJ1-1): DTGVSQNPRHKITKRGQNVTFRCDPISEHNRLYWYRQTLGQGPEFLTYFQNEAQLEKSRLLSDRFSAERPKGSFSTLEIQRTEQGDSAMYLCASSQGQVRDTEAFFGQGTRLTVV.

The chain combines TRBV6-5 with TRBJ2-2, with a possible D match to TRBD1 (6 bases). The CDR3 consists of 14 residues. Trimming removed 7 bases at V and 3 bases at J, with 12 bases between. Germline lookup yields CDR1 MNHEY and CDR2 SVGAGI. The CDR3 bases are TGTGCCAGCAAAAGGACAGCCCACACCGGGGAGCTGTTTTTT. Translation: CASKRTAHTGELFF.

The genes are TRBV5-1 and TRBJ2-7; 13 bases line up with TRBD2. CDR1 SGHRS and CDR2 YFSETQ come from the germline V gene. CDR3 length: 17 amino acids. J lost 4 bases, V lost 5 bases, and 12 bases had no gene match. The CDR3 protein is CASRTGTSGAVGYEQYF. Written as DNA, the CDR3 is TGCGCCAGCAGAACCGGGACTAGCGGGGCGGTGGGTTACGAGCAGTACTTC.

The V and J genes are TRBV7-2 and TRBJ1-4; 9 positions agree with TRBD1. The germline CDR1 and CDR2 sequences are SGHTA and FQGNSA. Trimming at V came to 6 bases and at J to 6 bases, leaving 11 bases not matched to a gene. The CDR3 runs to 16 residues. CDR3 in DNA: TGTGCCAGCAGTATCGTCGGGACAGGGCCCTATGAAAAACTGTTTTTT. It specifies CASSIVGTGPYEKLFF.

The rearrangement uses TRBV9 and TRBJ1-1; D possibly corresponds to TRBD1 (6 bases). The length of the CDR3 is 12 residues. V was pared by 3 bases and J by 6 bases, with 9 bases between. Germline V gene data show CDR1 as SGDLS and CDR2 as YYNGEE. The CDR3 DNA reads TGTGCCAGCAGCGGGCGGACAGCTGAAGCTTTCTTT. Protein product: CASSGRTAEAFF.

This clone is a singleton in its sample. This chain joins TRBV19 and TRBJ1-2; D may be TRBD1 (6 bases). This CDR3 is 16 amino acids long. Trimming pared 4 bases from V and 1 base from J, leaving 16 bases between. Per germline, CDR1 LNHDA and CDR2 SQIVND (reference sequence). As DNA, the CDR3 is TGTGCCAGTAGTACCCACCGGGACATACTTAACTATGGCTACACCTTC. Protein sequence: CASSTHRDILNYGYTF.

V gene TRBV1 combines with J gene TRBJ1-2; no DNA check was done on the table's D call, TRBD1. TRBV1 is given as a pseudogene. CDR3 length: 17 amino acids. The CDR3 sequence is CTSSNTGTGVLDYGYTF. CDR3 bases: TGCACCAGCAGCAATACCGGGACAGGGGTGTTGGACTATGGCTACACCTTC.

This clone was detected only once. The V and J genes are TRBV16 and TRBJ2-2, with a tentative D call TRBD1 (5 bases). Germline V gene data show CDR1 as KGHSY and CDR2 as FQNENV. The length of the CDR3 is 14 residues. V was shortened by 6 bases and J by 4 bases, with 12 bases between the two germline ends. CDR3 coding DNA: TGTGCCAGCAGTACTACAGGCGGCACCGGGGAGCTGTTTTTT. Its protein product is CASSTTGGTGELFF. The whole variable domain, filled in from reference TRBV16 and TRBJ2-2, reads GEEVAQTPKHLVRGEGQKAKLYCAPIKGHSYVFWYQQVLKNEFKFLISFQNENVFDETGMPKERFSAKCLPNSPCSLEIQATKLEDSAVYFCASSTTGGTGELFFGEGSRLTVL.

A few counts support this clone. This chain uses TRBV28 with TRBJ1-5; weak D call: TRBD1 (6 bases). Germline CDR1 reads MDHEN; CDR2 reads SYDVKM. V lost 2 bases, J lost 6 bases, and 14 bases lay in between. This CDR3 comprises 15 residues. The CDR3: CASSLELSGAQPQHF. DNA of the CDR3: TGTGCCAGCAGTTTAGAATTGTCAGGGGCTCAGCCCCAGCATTTT.

A few counts support this clone. This chain joins TRBV28 and TRBJ1-4; D possibly corresponds to TRBD1 (6 bases). Trimming removed 4 bases at V and 2 bases at J, with 14 bases between. The CDR3 loop spans 16 amino acids. Germline-derived CDR1 and CDR2 are MDHEN and SYDVKM. This CDR3 is CASSSPVGATNEKLFF. The CDR3 bases are TGTGCCAGCAGTTCCCCGGTGGGGGCTACTAATGAAAAACTGTTTTTT.

This chain joins TRBV3-1 (or the pseudogene TRBV3-2) and TRBJ2-5; 10 bases agree with TRBD2. The germline CDR1 and CDR2 sequences are LGHDT and YNNKEL (reference sequence). This CDR3 has 17 residues. V trimming: 1 base; J trimming: 6 bases; junction bases outside the gene matches: 11. CDR3 in DNA: TGTGCCAGCAGCCAAGGAACGTGGAGCGGGGGGGCGCAGACCCAGTACTTC. Residues: CASSQGTWSGGAQTQYF.

The rearrangement uses TRBV7-2 and TRBJ1-5; a possible D gene is TRBD1 (5 bases). The V and J ends lost 5 bases and 7 bases respectively, with 12 bases between them. The CDR3 length is 13 residues. In germline, CDR1 is SGHTA, CDR2 FQGNSA. In DNA form, the CDR3 reads TGTGCCAGCAGCCCAAGGGGTGGGCAGCCCCAGCATTTT. Its translation: CASSPRGGQPQHF.